The 31 T cell receptor beta chains listed next were all sequenced from one sample in a study of vaccination and CD4 T cells after COVID-19 (dated by TCRdb to between 2021 and 2022). The treatment or condition label of this sample denotes: roughly 10-day PBMC culture with coronavirus spike peptide pools or control peptides (ViraFEST assay). CD4+ T cells from unexposed donors were collected before the COVID-19 pandemic (2011-2018). The antigens for these receptors are not known. The library came from PCR. TCRdb names Illumina iSeq 100 as the instrument used. DNA from cultured CD4+ T cells was subjected to TCR sequencing with the Oncomine TCR Beta short-read assay at the Johns Hopkins FTIC core. The QIAamp micro DNA kit was used to extract genomic DNA from the cultured CD4+ T cells. TCRdb redid the processing of the public reads, applying fastp at Q25 and MiXCR, and retained in-frame beta chains. Merged by CDR3 protein, the rows form single entries marked with the most common genes and DNA. The sample yields 10,000 or so distinct CDR3 sequences; roughly 32% were counted once. The biggest ten clones account for more than 11% of the sample.

Input material: CD4+ T cells from blood, cultured in vitro. The source of these receptors is a human donor in good health.

The rearrangement links TRBV28 to TRBJ1-2, with D perhaps TRBD1 (6 bases). Germline V gives CDR1 MDHEN, CDR2 SYDVKM. The V and J ends lost 10 bases and 6 bases respectively, with 15 bases between them. This CDR3 is 12 amino acids long. CDR3 amino acids: CAITGRKDGYTF. In DNA form, the CDR3 reads TGTGCCATAACAGGGAGAAAGGATGGCTACACCTTC.

The chain joins TRBV2 to TRBJ1-6; 7 nucleotides agree with TRBD1. Per germline, CDR1 SNHLY and CDR2 FYNNEI. V dropped 6 bases and J dropped 6; count of bases not matched to a gene: 11. CDR3 size: 16 residues. Written as DNA, the CDR3 is TGTGCCAGCAGCCTCCAGGGGGGGGGTGTTAATTCACCCCTCCACTTT. It encodes CASSLQGGGVNSPLHF.

The V call is TRBV6-1, the J call TRBJ2-6, with unresolved D. Looked up from germline, CDR1 is MNHNS and CDR2 is SASEGT. This CDR3 is built from 12 residues. The V and J ends lost 6 bases and 5 bases respectively, with 5 bases between them. Written as DNA, the CDR3 is TGTGCCAGCAGCCCCCGGGCCAACGTCCTGACTTTC. Translated, it gives CASSPRANVLTF.

The rearrangement joins TRBV5-6 to TRBJ2-7; 9 bases are shared with TRBD2. V shed 1 base and J 5 bases; nucleotides not matched to a gene: 7. CDR3 length equals 15 residues. The V gene's germline CDR1 is SGHDT and CDR2 YYEEEE. This CDR3 reads CASSLKPSGIDEQYF. The CDR3 DNA is TGTGCCAGCAGCTTGAAACCTAGCGGGATTGACGAGCAGTACTTC. Full variable domain (rest looked up from reference TRBV5-6 and TRBJ2-7): DAGVTQSPTHLIKTRGQQVTLRCSPKSGHDTVSWYQQALGQGPQFIFQYYEEEERQRGNFPDRFSGHQFPNYSSELNVNALLLGDSALYLCASSLKPSGIDEQYFGPGTRLTVT.

The CDR3 DNA reads TGTGCCAGCAGTGACTCGACAGGGACAGCCGAACGAGGGGAGCTGTTTTTT. Protein sequence: CASSDSTGTAERGELFF. J is TRBJ2-2 and V is TRBV6-4; 7 bases agree with TRBD1. CDR1 and CDR2 from the germline V gene are MRHNA and SNTAGT. The trim removed 0 bases at V and 8 bases at J, leaving 12 bases unmatched. The CDR3 is 17 residues long.

This clonotype has just a few counts. V and J are TRBV19 and TRBJ1-5; possible D gene TRBD1, 5 bases. The CDR3 runs 17 residues. V was cut by 7 bases and J by 3 bases, with 22 bases left in between. The germline V gene has CDR1 LNHDA and CDR2 SQIVND (reference sequence). As DNA, the CDR3 is TGTGCCAGTAATAAGGGCGGCCAGGGTAGCAACAATCAGCCCCAGCATTTT. It yields the protein CASNKGGQGSNNQPQHF.

Here the CDR3 reads CASSLGNRGVEQYF. The CDR3 DNA follows: TGTGCCAGCAGCTTAGGAAATCGAGGGGTCGAGCAGTACTTC. The V gene is TRBV7-8, the J gene TRBJ2-7; D is tentatively TRBD1 or TRBD2 (5 bases each). The CDR3 is made up of 14 amino acids. The V gene lost 1 base and the J gene lost 6 bases, with 13 bases spanning the gap. CDR1 is SGHVS, CDR2 FQNEAQ, per germline. The full variable domain, its missing parts supplied by reference TRBV7-8 and TRBJ2-7, is GAGVSQSPRYKVAKRGQDVALRCDPISGHVSLFWYQQALGQGPEFLTYFQNEAQLDKSGLPSDRFFAERPEGSVSTLKIQRTQQEDSAVYLCASSLGNRGVEQYFGPGTRLTVT.

The chain recombines TRBV27 with TRBJ2-2; TRBD1 aligns across 9 bases. V shed 5 bases, J shed 7 bases, and the junction held 5 bases outside the gene matches. The CDR3 spans 14 residues. Germline V lookup: CDR1 MNHEY, CDR2 SMNVEV (reference sequence). This chain's CDR3 is CASSEGQGFGELFF. The CDR3 DNA is TGTGCCAGCAGTGAGGGACAGGGATTCGGGGAGCTGTTTTTT.

The V and J genes are TRBV27 and TRBJ2-5, with 8 bases identical to TRBD2. V shed 8 bases, J shed 5 bases, and the junction held 4 bases outside the gene matches. Germline V CDR1 and CDR2: MNHEY, SMNVEV (reference sequence). CDR3 size: 12 residues. The CDR3 DNA reads as TGTGCCAGCTCCGGGGGGGGCGAGACCCAGTACTTC. Its translation: CASSGGGETQYF.

The chain combines TRBV6-5 with TRBJ1-2; D is unresolved. CDR3 length: 13 residues. Per the germline V gene, CDR1 is MNHEY and CDR2 is SVGAGI. V was trimmed by 4 bases and J by 1 base, leaving 7 bases between them. CDR3 protein: CASSSTINYGYTF. The CDR3 DNA is TGTGCCAGCAGTTCCACAATTAACTATGGCTACACCTTC.

The V and J genes are TRBV25-1 and TRBJ2-7; unclear D gene. V was trimmed by 1 base and J by 4 bases, leaving 5 bases between them. CDR3 length: 12 residues. Germline assignment: CDR1 MGHDK and CDR2 SYGVNS. The CDR3 protein is CASSESKYEQYF. The CDR3 DNA is TGTGCCAGCAGTGAATCCAAATACGAGCAGTACTTC.

By share, this clonotype counts as medium-sized (0.01 to 0.1%). The gene calls are TRBV20-1 and TRBJ1-5; D is uncertain. The CDR3 is 13 amino acids. V lost 0 bases and J lost 10, with 13 bases in between. CDR1 is DFQATT, CDR2 SNEGSKA, per germline (reference sequence). CDR3 in amino acids: CSAREASGYPQHF. In DNA form, the CDR3 reads TGCAGTGCTAGAGAGGCATCTGGGTACCCCCAGCATTTT.

This sequence joins TRBV7-2 and TRBJ1-1; a possible D gene is TRBD1 (5 bases). This CDR3 comprises 14 residues. Per germline, CDR1 SGHTA and CDR2 FQGNSA. Trimming cost V 6 bases and J 4 bases, with 15 bases left between them. CDR3 nucleotide sequence: TGTGCCAGCAGTCCGGGGCCCAGGAGCACTGAAGCTTTCTTT. It yields the protein CASSPGPRSTEAFF.

This sequence joins TRBV29-1 and TRBJ2-3, with D possibly being TRBD2 (5 bases). Germline V gene data show CDR1 as SQVTM and CDR2 as ANQGSEA. The length of the CDR3 is 13 residues. V was pared by 5 bases and J by 0 bases, with 9 bases between. CDR3 DNA sequence: TGCAGCGTTTCGGGGAGTAGCACAGATACGCAGTATTTT. Translation gives CSVSGSSTDTQYF.

This clonotype qualifies as medium-sized (0.01 to 0.1%). V usage is TRBV20-1 and J usage is TRBJ1-2, with D perhaps matching TRBD1 (6 bases). The V gene's germline CDR1 is DFQATT and CDR2 SNEGSKA (reference sequence). Deletions cut 2 bases from V and 4 bases from J, with 11 bases between. The CDR3 is 13 residues long. The CDR3 bases are TGCAGTGCTAGATCAGGGGCCAGCTATGGCTACACCTTC. It specifies CSARSGASYGYTF.

In regard to this clonotype: The junction differs from germline at one of its ends, possibly a read error. This chain joins TRBV6-2 or TRBV6-3 and TRBJ2-7; 8 bases match TRBD2. CDR1 is MNHEY, CDR2 SVGEGT, per germline. The CDR3 length is 14 residues. CDR3 in DNA: TGTGCCAGCAGTGACTCGGGAGGGGGCTACGAGCAGTACTTC. Its translation is CASSDSGGGYEQYF.

V gene TRBV20-1 combines with J gene TRBJ2-1; a possible D gene is TRBD2 (5 bases). CDR1 and CDR2 from the germline V gene are DFQATT and SNEGSKA (reference sequence). This CDR3 spans 14 amino acids. V gave up 6 bases and J gave up 1 base, with 13 bases separating them. CDR3 in amino acids: CSANTRRSYNEQFF. The DNA for the CDR3 is TGCAGTGCGAACACTAGGAGGTCCTACAATGAGCAGTTCTTC.

This clonotype showed up just a few times. The V gene is TRBV20-1, the J gene TRBJ2-1; D is uncertain. V was cut by 3 bases and J by 9 bases, with 15 bases left in between. The CDR3 consists of 13 residues. Germline V CDR1 and CDR2: DFQATT, SNEGSKA (reference sequence). CDR3 protein: CSASWVRRGEQFF. Here the CDR3 DNA reads TGCAGTGCTAGTTGGGTCAGGAGAGGTGAGCAGTTCTTC.

Only a few counts were recorded for this clonotype. The gene calls are TRBV20-1 and TRBJ2-7, with TRBD2 matching 7 bases. CDR3 size: 17 residues. V shed 7 bases and J 0 bases; nucleotides not matched to a gene: 18. Germline assignment: CDR1 DFQATT and CDR2 SNEGSKA (reference sequence). CDR3 sequence (DNA): TGCAGTGTCCCGAATTGGCTAGCGGTGCGTTCCTCCTACGAGCAGTACTTC. Translation: CSVPNWLAVRSSYEQYF.

This clonotype ranks as medium-sized (0.01 to 0.1%). This chain links TRBV6-4 with TRBJ1-5, with TRBD1 identical over 9 bases. Germline lookup yields CDR1 MRHNA and CDR2 SNTAGT. Trimming at V came to 8 bases and at J to 1 base, leaving 0 bases not matched to a gene. The CDR3 extends over 13 amino acids. CDR3 region: CASGTGSNQPQHF. CDR3 nucleotide sequence: TGTGCCAGCGGGACAGGGAGCAATCAGCCCCAGCATTTT.

This clonotype has just a few counts. J is TRBJ2-7 and V is TRBV7-2; TRBD1 matches 9 bases. The CDR3 runs to 13 residues. V trimming: 5 bases; J trimming: 6 bases; junction bases outside the gene matches: 5. Germline V gives CDR1 SGHTA, CDR2 FQGNSA. CDR3 DNA: TGTGCCAGCAGCCGGACAGGGGAGGGCGAGCAGTACTTC. It yields the protein CASSRTGEGEQYF.

V usage is TRBV2 and J usage is TRBJ1-2, with D tentatively TRBD1 (6 bases). The CDR3 is 11 residues long. Trimming stripped 7 bases from V and 7 bases from J, with 10 bases between. CDR1 and CDR2 from the germline V gene are SNHLY and FYNNEI. The CDR3 reads CASNPGAGYTF. CDR3 bases: TGTGCCAGCAACCCAGGGGCTGGCTACACCTTC.

The chain employs TRBV6-5 and TRBJ2-1; TRBD2 might be the D (5 bases). This CDR3 spans 15 amino acids. Germline-derived CDR1 and CDR2 are MNHEY and SVGAGI. V was shortened by 2 bases and J by 1 base, with 9 bases between the two germline ends. The CDR3 region is CASSYAGPSYNEQFF. CDR3 bases: TGTGCCAGCAGTTACGCGGGCCCGTCCTACAATGAGCAGTTCTTC.

This clonotype was seen only a few times. The chain joins TRBV10-3 to TRBJ2-5, with D perhaps given as TRBD1 or TRBD2 (6 bases each). The V gene lost 6 bases and the J gene lost 5 bases, with 22 bases spanning the gap. The length of the CDR3 is 16 residues. Germline loops: CDR1 ENHRY, CDR2 SYGVKD. The CDR3 reads CAISHRDGGRGETQYF. Written as DNA, the CDR3 is TGTGCCATCAGCCACAGGGACGGAGGGCGCGGGGAGACCCAGTACTTC.

V and J are TRBV20-1 and TRBJ2-2; D remains unclear. Looked up from germline, CDR1 is DFQATT and CDR2 is SNEGSKA (reference sequence). CDR3 length equals 14 residues. Deletions cut 6 bases from V and 0 bases from J, with 11 bases between. CDR3: CSAVRHANTGELFF. CDR3 nucleotide sequence: TGCAGTGCGGTGCGGCACGCGAACACCGGGGAGCTGTTTTTT.

This clonotype was observed a handful of times. J is TRBJ2-2 and V is TRBV6-2 or TRBV6-3; possible D gene TRBD2, 6 bases. From germline, CDR1 is MNHEY and CDR2 SVGEGT. This CDR3 has 15 residues. The ends were cut back, 2 bases at V and 7 bases at J, with 14 bases in the middle. In nucleotides, the CDR3 is TGTGCCAGCAGTTACCCTCGCGGGATCGGCGGGGAGCTGTTTTTT. Its protein product is CASSYPRGIGGELFF.

The chain employs TRBV7-2 and TRBJ2-1; 8 nucleotides match TRBD2. V shed 10 bases, J shed 2 bases, and the junction held 10 bases outside the gene matches. The CDR3 length is 15 residues. Germline values: CDR1 SGHTA, CDR2 FQGNSA. The CDR3 nucleotides read TGTGCCATCGGCGGGGGGAGCGGGGCCTACAATGAGCAGTTCTTC. Amino acid sequence: CAIGGGSGAYNEQFF. The entire variable domain, with the rest obtained from reference TRBV7-2 and TRBJ2-1, is as follows: GAGVSQSPSNKVTEKGKDVELRCDPISGHTALYWYRQSLGQGLEFLIYFQGNSAPDKSGLPSDRFSAERTGGSVSTLTIQRTQQEDSAVYLCAIGGGSGAYNEQFFGPGTRLTVL.

This chain links TRBV18 with TRBJ2-1; 8 nucleotides match TRBD2. The CDR3 has 15 residues. V shed 4 bases, J shed 3 bases, and the junction held 5 bases outside the gene matches. Per germline, CDR1 KGHSH and CDR2 LQKENI. In DNA, the CDR3 is TGTGCCAGCTCACGCGGACTAGCCAACTACAATGAGCAGTTCTTC. Translated, it gives CASSRGLANYNEQFF.

In regard to this clonotype: The conserved phenylalanine or tryptophan is not found at the CDR3 terminus, so this likely reflects a read error. The V and J genes are TRBV2 and TRBJ2-7; TRBD2 agrees at 9 bases. Germline CDR1 and CDR2: SNHLY and FYNNEI. The CDR3 has 14 amino acids. J was trimmed by 3 bases and V by 3 bases; bases with no gene match: 3. The CDR3 DNA sequence: TGTGCCAGCAGTGACCCTAGCGGGGACTACGAGCAGTACCTC. Its translation: CASSDPSGDYEQYL.

This clonotype was found a few times. The gene calls are TRBV20-1 and TRBJ2-7; weak D call: TRBD2 (5 bases). V shed 1 base and J shed 6 bases, with 16 bases lying between them. Per germline, CDR1 DFQATT and CDR2 SNEGSKA (reference sequence). The CDR3 runs 14 residues. The CDR3 nucleotides read TGCAGTGCTAGAGGAGGGCAGGATCGGTCCGAGCAGTACTTC. Its protein is CSARGGQDRSEQYF.

The CDR3 DNA follows: TGTGCCAGCAGCCGCAGGACGACAGGCGACTACGAGCAGTACTTC. Amino acid sequence: CASSRRTTGDYEQYF. The V gene is TRBV7-2, the J gene TRBJ2-7; D is possibly TRBD1 (6 bases). V was pared by 5 bases and J by 3 bases, with 17 bases between. This CDR3 is 15 amino acids long. Per the germline V gene, CDR1 is SGHTA and CDR2 is FQGNSA.